This T cell receptor (beta chain) was profiled in a study of shared clonotypes between healthy human individuals (dated by TCRdb to the early 2020s). At the level of the whole study: Three men and two women, aged 18 to 49 years, made up the cohort. Between about 0.94 and 8.9 billion PBMCs per donor were obtained by leukapheresis. For each donor, CD4 naive and CD4 memory were each given three plates, CD8 naive was given two plates, and CD8 memory was given one plate. To increase sequencing depth and limit assay-specific biases, TCR repertoire library preparation and sequencing were carried out by different laboratories using diverse techniques. To estimate repertoire size and how much clonotypes are shared between individuals, the study performed deep sequencing of blood TCR repertoires from about five healthy adults. What the research found in general, with its limitations: When several donors were compared, the shared fraction of clonotypes was around 5.1% for naive CD4, roughly 3.4% for naive CD8, 2% to 2.5% for memory CD4, and 0.3% to 0.5% for memory CD8. Sampling was restricted to blood, and TCR repertoires in tissues likely differ from the TCR repertoires found in blood. Larger estimated clonotype richness was generally found for naive subsets than for memory subsets. Higher generation probabilities were observed for clonotypes shared by all four sorted-subset donors than for non-shared clonotypes. The small number of donors limited the genetic and exposure-history diversity represented. Rarefaction of sorted-subset datasets indicated incomplete sequencing despite the large sequencing depth. Pairwise subsampling led to the expectation that sequencing depth would affect the degree of clonotype sharing among donors.

Using the deep immunoSEQ assay, TCR CDR3 regions were amplified from genomic DNA by multiplex PCR. For each cell subset, the extracted genomic DNA was distributed evenly across all wells of several immunoSEQ 96-well plates, and each plate served as one replicate. For sorted subsets, around 200 ng genomic DNA, equal to approximately 30,000 T cell genomes, was loaded into each replicate PCR. Purified libraries were measured with a Qubit 3.0 fluorometer, size-checked on a Bioanalyzer 2100, and measured again with the KAPA Library Quantification kit. Every immunoSEQ 96-well plate was sequenced on a separate single-read 150-cycle Illumina NextSeq 550 flow cell. The study's own analysis went as follows. Because only junctional sequences without quality scores were contained in the immunoSEQ output, filtering matching that applied to full-length reads could not be performed. Sequences were annotated with PyIR, a Python wrapper for IgBLAST v1.9, and V/J genes and CDR3 were assigned using IMGT germline references. Reads were filtered out if the reads had weak V/J assignments (E-value above 1e-6), no CDR3, stop codons, out-of-frame junctions, or ambiguous translated residues. A V3J clonotype was defined by an identical inferred V gene, J gene, and CDR3 amino acid sequence. Percentage overlap between repertoires was computed as shared unique clonotypes divided by the size of the smaller repertoire. Repertoire richness was assessed with RTK rarefaction, the Chao1 estimator, and Recon v2.1 estimates of unobserved clonotypes. Generation probabilities were computed with OLGA for all TCRbeta clonotypes obtained by the gDNA method from several donors. TCRdb limited this immuneACCESS table to in-frame rearrangements with V and J called. A share of clones is missing; checked studies link under half to unresolved V genes, and the rest is unexplained. V, J and clone size are those of that table, while D and trimming were read from the DNA. The sample includes some 690,000 clones, with roughly 87% observed a single time. 34% of the sample is in the top ten clones.

Worth noting for this clone: The antigen this receptor binds is unknown. Per-base qualities were not stored, and no clone one base away is much larger.

The germline ends are 19 bases apart after V is trimmed by 5 bases and J by 0 bases. The germline V gene (reference sequence) sets CDR1 to LNHDA and CDR2 to SQIVND. The CDR3 spans 17 residues, from the cysteine through the phenylalanine. The sequence is cut down to CDR3 DNA, 51 bases in frame from base 1. Donors were healthy HIV-negative adults with no recently reported acute infections or vaccinations. Every donor was a Caucasian adult residing in Nashville, Tennessee, USA. The CD8 memory samples were a combination of magnetically selected CD45RO+ cells and CCR7-negative CD45RA+ effector memory (TemRA) cells. After blood collection by leukapheresis, PBMCs were isolated using Ficoll-Histopaque density gradient centrifugation and then cryopreserved in the vapor phase of liquid nitrogen. Purity and quantity of every magnetically sorted T cell population were checked by analytical flow cytometry. From each sorted fraction, genomic DNA was isolated and quantified by UV absorbance on a Nanodrop 2000c.

The chain employs TRBV19 and TRBJ1-1, with no reliable assignment of the D segment. The material sequenced was memory CD8+ T cells from PBMCs. This sample's cell subset or site label indicates: CD45RO+ cells pooled with CCR7-negative TemRA cells. This TCR was recovered from a man between 18 and 35 years old in good health. Some clones in this sample may be carry-over from other donors' samples. The CDR3 protein sequence reads: CASSGERIQLVNTEAFF. The nucleotide sequence is TGTGCCAGTAGTGGGGAGAGGATCCAGTTAGTGAACACTGAAGCTTTCTTT.